This TCR beta chain originates from a study of shared clonotypes between healthy human individuals. Several immunoSEQ plates received, in even portions, the genomic DNA of each subset. Original processing methods: Filtering differed for immunoSEQ, which gave only junction sequences without quality scores. Method: immunoSEQ multiplex PCR; TCRdb's copy keeps in-frame clones and lacks some. For V, J and clone size, that table is used; D and trimming come from the DNA. Of approximately 980,000 clones in the sample, more than 75% were seen once. The V gene end was trimmed by 5 bases and the J gene end by 0 bases; junction bases not matched to a gene: 7. The CDR3 contains 18 residues. Looked up from germline, CDR1 is MNHEY and CDR2 is SMNVEV (reference sequence). Study-level points and caveats: Naive subsets typically showed greater estimated richness than memory subsets. A few donors held approximately 4.5% of naive CD4 clonotypes in common.

As to this clone: Its antigen is unknown.

This receptor was obtained from a man between 18 and 35 years old in good health. Sequenced input: memory CD4+ T cells sorted from blood. Documented subset: CD45RA-negative fraction. V gene TRBV27 combines with J gene TRBJ2-1, with 13 bases identical to TRBD2. CDR3 sequence reads: CASSTWTSGGLSYNEQFF. As DNA, the CDR3 is TGTGCCAGCAGTACATGGACTAGCGGGGGTCTCTCCTACAATGAGCAGTTCTTC.